This T cell receptor (beta chain) was sequenced during a study of cytomegalovirus exposure and HLA in healthy donors. Overall study results and limits: Cytomegalovirus status was reportedly diagnosed by the classifier with high specificity and sensitivity. Researchers counted around 150 TCR beta chains as cytomegalovirus-associated. Despite most TCR sequences being rare, some public TCRs occurred in many donors.

Looked up from germline, CDR1 is LGHNA and CDR2 is YSLEER. The CDR3 length is 15 residues. V lost 4 bases to trimming and J lost 5 bases, with 17 bases between them. About this clone itself: Its antigen remains unknown.

Profiling relied on immunoSEQ multiplex PCR, and the TCRdb table lists in-frame clones only, not all of them. There are fewer than 200,000 clones in the sample; roughly nine tenths occur only once, and 5% to 7% lies in the top ten. The chain employs TRBV4-3 and TRBJ1-1; no clear D. Material for sequencing was PBMCs. The source of this sequence is a woman aged 25 to 39 in good health and CMV-seronegative. CDR3 sequence (DNA): TGCGCCAGCAGCCCAGACGGGCGGGTAGGGACTGAAGCTTTCTTT. This encodes CASSPDGRVGTEAFF.